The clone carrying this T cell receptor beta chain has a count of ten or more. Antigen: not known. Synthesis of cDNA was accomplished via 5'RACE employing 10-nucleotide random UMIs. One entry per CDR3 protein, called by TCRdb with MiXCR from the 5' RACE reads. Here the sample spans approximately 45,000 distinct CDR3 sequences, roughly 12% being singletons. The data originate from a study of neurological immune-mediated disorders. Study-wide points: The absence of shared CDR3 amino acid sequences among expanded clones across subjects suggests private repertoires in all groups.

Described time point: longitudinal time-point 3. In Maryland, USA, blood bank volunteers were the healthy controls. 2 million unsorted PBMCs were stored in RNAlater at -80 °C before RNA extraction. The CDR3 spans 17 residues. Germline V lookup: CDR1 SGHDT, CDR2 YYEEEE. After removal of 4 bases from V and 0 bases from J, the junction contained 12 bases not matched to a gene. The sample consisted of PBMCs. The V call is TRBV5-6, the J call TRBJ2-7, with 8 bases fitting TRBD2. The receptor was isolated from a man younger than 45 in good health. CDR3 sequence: CASSAIGLAGLSYEQYF. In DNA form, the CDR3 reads TGTGCCAGCAGCGCCATTGGTCTAGCGGGCCTCTCCTACGAGCAGTACTTC.